This entry features one T cell receptor (beta chain) sequence. The antigen is unknown. This table comes from immunoSEQ multiplex PCR, and its TCRdb copy is limited to in-frame clones, with some not included. The repertoire consists of 68,000 or so clones, with over 90% occurring once and the leading ten covering 0.8% to 1%. This record comes from a study of T cell clones after liver transplantation. The wider study: Liver transplant recipients had immunosuppression withdrawal attempted within 2 years. Subjects received no induction therapy and standard immunosuppression until randomization at 12-24 months post-transplant.

General study results and limits: Low donor cell numbers restricted donor-reactive repertoire measurement in a couple of subjects.

This receptor was identified in a human patient who received a liver transplant. Some T cells may originate from the graft donor. The specimen was CD4+ T cells from blood, collected less than 28 months after liver transplant.

CDR3 DNA sequence: TGTGCCAGCAGCTTAGCGGAAGCTTCGAACACTGAAGCTTTCTTT. Translating gives CASSLAEASNTEAFF. The V gene is TRBV7-6, the J gene TRBJ1-1; D is unresolved. V shed 0 bases and J shed 1 base, with 9 bases lying between them. This CDR3 spans 15 amino acids. Per the germline V gene, CDR1 is SGHVS and CDR2 is FNYEAQ.